The clone carrying this TCR beta chain was counted between two and nine times. Its antigen is currently unknown. This sample is drawn from a study of CD8+ T cells in alopecia areata. General study findings and limits: Scalp sample data also include resident alphabeta T cells from normal skin. Higher clonality than in normal scalp was seen in lesional scalp, especially alopecia totalis/universalis.

RNA extraction was followed by reverse transcription into cDNA, which acted as the sequencing template. This table comes from immunoSEQ multiplex PCR, and its TCRdb copy is limited to in-frame clones, with some not included. The sample consists of about 190,000 clones, more than 55% of them appearing once. Stated treatment: oral pan-JAK inhibitor, 5-10 mg twice daily. V lost 5 bases, J lost 9 bases, and 8 bases lay in between. CDR1 is SQVTM and CDR2 is ANQGSEA in the germline V gene. This CDR3 region has 10 residues. This clonotype was sampled from a human donor with alopecia areata. The V and J genes are TRBV29-1 and TRBJ2-1; D remains unclear. Sequences were derived from CD4+ T cells sorted from blood, sampled at week 4, from a patient treated with tofacitinib. CDR3: CSVILLEQFF. The CDR3 region has the DNA TGCAGCGTTATCCTGCTTGAGCAGTTCTTC.